This T cell receptor beta chain was profiled in a study of regulatory T cells in long-lasting Graves disease. As for time point: newly diagnosed GD, antithyroid drugs for less than 3 months. Extracted RNA from PBMCs served as the source of the TCR library. Arm-PCR of CDR3 regions and iRepertoire HTBI primers were used to build TCR beta libraries. TCRdb itself ran the multiplex PCR reads through MiXCR, one entry per CDR3 protein. The sample contains 400,000 to 500,000 distinct CDR3 sequences, approximately 15% of which appear only once. In its sample, this clonotype was seen many times. CDR1 is SGHVS, CDR2 FQNEAQ, per germline. The CDR3 runs to 14 residues. V gave up 5 bases and J gave up 0 bases, with 8 bases separating them. The same sample was also studied in work on T cells in Graves' hyperthyroidism and ophthalmopathy.

Sequencing was performed on peripheral blood mononuclear cells (PBMCs), taken at new diagnosis, from a patient treated with antithyroid drugs. The clonotype originates from a woman aged 50 to 60 with Graves disease. The V gene is TRBV7-8, the J gene TRBJ1-5, with D uncertain. In DNA form, the CDR3 reads TGTGCCAGCAGCCTACGGGATAGCAATCAGCCCCAGCATTTT. It specifies CASSLRDSNQPQHF.